The clone carrying this TCR beta chain was recorded a few times. Combining a sample-barcoded 5' primer with a J-beta primer mix, a second PCR ran for roughly 7 to 12 cycles. Each CDR3 protein is one row after TCRdb ran MiXCR on the 5' RACE reads. This table has approximately 810,000 distinct CDR3 sequences, roughly 40% appearing once. The sample originates from a study of blood T cells in healthy people across ages. The germline gives CDR1 MNHEY, CDR2 SMNVEV (reference sequence). Deletions cut 3 bases from V and 5 bases from J, with 9 bases between. CDR3 size: 13 residues. The chain is built from TRBV27 and TRBJ2-3; maybe TRBD2 (6 bases). The sequence derives from a man in his late teens or twenties in good health. Sequenced: blood. DNA of the CDR3: TGTGCCAGCAGTTTCGGGGGAAGAGATACGCAGTATTTT. Translated, it gives CASSFGGRDTQYF.